This T cell receptor (beta chain) was captured by sequencing in a study of post-analysis software for immune sequencing data. Turning to the study itself: Recorded disease courses covered relapsing-remitting, secondary progressive and progressive-relapsing multiple sclerosis. Some patients had no subtype annotation.

Notes on the study in general: In patients, TRBV5-6, TRBV5-1 and TRBV20-1 belonged to five TRBV segments found more frequently than in controls. Samples prepared in the same batch strongly co-clustered by F measure. Significantly lower normalized Chao1 diversity was seen in multiple sclerosis patients than in controls.

The CDR3 covers 12 residues. Germline CDR1 is SQVTM and CDR2 is ANQGSEA. V was shortened by 6 bases and J by 3 bases, with 12 bases between the two germline ends. Unique molecular identifiers featured in each of the TCR beta cDNA libraries. Roughly 470,000 cDNA molecules came from about 1 to 10 million T cells. Using its own MiXCR run on the PCR reads, TCRdb lists one record per CDR3 protein. The table has 500,000 to 600,000 distinct CDR3 sequences, 44% seen once. This clonotype was found a few times. Antigen: not known. J is TRBJ2-7 and V is TRBV29-1; D perhaps matches TRBD1 (6 bases). This receptor was identified in a girl between 5 and 17 years old with multiple sclerosis. Input material: blood. The CDR3 nucleotides read TGCAGCGTAGGGGACAATAACTACGAGCAGTACTTC. Residues: CSVGDNNYEQYF.